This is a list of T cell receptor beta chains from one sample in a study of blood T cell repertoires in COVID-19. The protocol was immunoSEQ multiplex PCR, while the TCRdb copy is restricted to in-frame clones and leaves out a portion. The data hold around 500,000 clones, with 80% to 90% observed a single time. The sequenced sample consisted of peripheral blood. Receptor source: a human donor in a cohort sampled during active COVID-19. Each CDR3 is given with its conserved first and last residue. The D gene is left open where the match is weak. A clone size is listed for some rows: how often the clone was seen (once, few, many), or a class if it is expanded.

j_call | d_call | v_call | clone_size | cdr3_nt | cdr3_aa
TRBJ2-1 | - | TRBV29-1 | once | TGCAGCGGCCGGGACACCTTCTACAATGAGCAGTTCTTC | CSGRDTFYNEQFF
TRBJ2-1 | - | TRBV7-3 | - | TGTGCCAGCAGCTGGACGGGGAACAATGAGCAGTTCTTC | CASSWTGNNEQFF
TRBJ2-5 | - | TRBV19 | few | TGTGCCAGTACTGACAGGGCGCCAGGAGGGGAGACCCAGTACTTC | CASTDRAPGGETQYF
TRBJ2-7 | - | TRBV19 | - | TGTGCCAGTAGTAAACAGGAAAGCTCCTACGAGCAGTACTTC | CASSKQESSYEQYF
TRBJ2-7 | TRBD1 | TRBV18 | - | TGTGCCAGCTCTTCCTCGGGACAGGGGGCAGGCCGGGAGCCGCTGGGGGAGCAGTACTTC | CASSSSGQGAGREPLGEQYF
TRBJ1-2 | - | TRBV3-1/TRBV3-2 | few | TGTGCCAGCAGTCTAACGGAGACTTTAGGCGGCTACACCTTC | CASSLTETLGGYTF
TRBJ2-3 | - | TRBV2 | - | TGTGCCAGCAATTCCCAGGGTTTAGATACGCAGTATTTT | CASNSQGLDTQYF
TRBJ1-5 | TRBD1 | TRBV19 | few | TGTGCCAGTAGTATTGACAGGGCCCTATATCAGCCCCAGCATTTT | CASSIDRALYQPQHF
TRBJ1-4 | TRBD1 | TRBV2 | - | TGTGCCAGCAGGAGACAGGGTGTTAATGAAAAACTGTTTTTT | CASRRQGVNEKLFF
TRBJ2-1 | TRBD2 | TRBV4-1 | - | TGCGCCAGCAGCCAACGAGCGGGGGGCTACAATGAGCAGTTCTTC | CASSQRAGGYNEQFF
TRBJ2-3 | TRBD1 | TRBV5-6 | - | TGTGCCAGCAGCCGGACAGGGGCGTTCTCTAGCACAGATACGCAGTATTTT | CASSRTGAFSSTDTQYF
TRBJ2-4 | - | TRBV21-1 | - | TGTGCCAGCAGCAACTTGGCGACTAACATAACCAAAAACATTCAGTACTTC | CASSNLATNITKNIQYF
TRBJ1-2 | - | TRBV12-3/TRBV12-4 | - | TGTGCCAGCACCCGCGTCGGTAAGAATGGCTACACCTTC | CASTRVGKNGYTF
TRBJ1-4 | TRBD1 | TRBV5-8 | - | TGTGCCAGCAGCTCGACAGGGTCTACGGAAAAACTGTTTTTT | CASSSTGSTEKLFF
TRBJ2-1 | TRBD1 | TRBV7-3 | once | TGTGCCAGCAGCTTAACCCCAGGACAGGGGGCCTACAATGAGCAGTTCTTC | CASSLTPGQGAYNEQFF
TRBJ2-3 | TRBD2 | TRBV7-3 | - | TGTGCCAGCAGTTCTAGCGGGAGGGTAGATACGCAGTATTTT | CASSSSGRVDTQYF
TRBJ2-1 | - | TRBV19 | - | TGTGCCAGTAGTCGCGGGGAACTCCGCCACAATGAGCAGTTCTTC | CASSRGELRHNEQFF
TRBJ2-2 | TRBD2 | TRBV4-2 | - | TGTGCCAGCAGCCCATCGGGGGGGGGACTAGCGGGAGCTCCCGGGGAGCTGTTTTTT | CASSPSGGGLAGAPGELFF
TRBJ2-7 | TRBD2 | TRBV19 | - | TGTGCCAGTAGTCTGGCGGGAGCGTCCTACGAGCAGTACTTC | CASSLAGASYEQYF
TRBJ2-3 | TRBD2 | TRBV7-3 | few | TGTGCCAGCAGCCCCGGGACTAGCGGCACAGATACGCAGTATTTT | CASSPGTSGTDTQYF
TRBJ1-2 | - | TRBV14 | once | TGTGCCAGCAGCCAAGTCCTAAGCTATGGCTACACCTTC | CASSQVLSYGYTF
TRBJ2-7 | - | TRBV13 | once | TGTGCCAGCAGCCCTTACAGGTCCTACGAGCAGTACTTC | CASSPYRSYEQYF
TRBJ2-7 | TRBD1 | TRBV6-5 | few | TGTGCCAGCAGCCAGGGACAGGGAGGGTCCTACGAGCAGTACTTC | CASSQGQGGSYEQYF
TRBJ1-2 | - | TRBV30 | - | TGTGCCTGGACCCTAAACTATGGCTACACCTTC | CAWTLNYGYTF
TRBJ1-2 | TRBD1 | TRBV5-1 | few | TGCGCCAGCAGCTGGGACAGGGCTAACTATGGCTACACCTTC | CASSWDRANYGYTF
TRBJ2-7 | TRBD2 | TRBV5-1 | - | TGCGCCAGCAGCTTAGGACTAGCGGGACCCGAGCAGTACTTC | CASSLGLAGPEQYF
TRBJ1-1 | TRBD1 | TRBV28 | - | TGTGCCAGCAGTACAGGGGGCGCATTAGTCGACACTGAAGCTTTCTTT | CASSTGGALVDTEAFF
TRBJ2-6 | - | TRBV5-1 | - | TGCGCCAGCAGCTCTCCAGGGAAACCCTCTGGGGCCAACGTCCTGACTTTC | CASSSPGKPSGANVLTF
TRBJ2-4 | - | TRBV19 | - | TGTGCCAGTAGTGACTCAAGCGGAGGGAAGGACATTCAGTACTTC | CASSDSSGGKDIQYF
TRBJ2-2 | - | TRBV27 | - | TGTGCCAGCAGTTTACTGGGCAGTAACACCGGGGAGCTGTTTTTT | CASSLLGSNTGELFF
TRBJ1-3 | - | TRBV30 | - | TGTGCCTGGAGCCACGACAGGCCCCGGAGAAACACCATATATTTT | CAWSHDRPRRNTIYF
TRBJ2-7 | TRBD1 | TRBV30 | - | TGTGCCTGGACGACAGGGCGTAGCGAGCAGTACTTC | CAWTTGRSEQYF
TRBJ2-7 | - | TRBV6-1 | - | TGTGCCAGCAGTGAAGGTTATTCCTACGAGCAGTACTTC | CASSEGYSYEQYF
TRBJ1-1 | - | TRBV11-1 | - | TGTGCCAGCAGCCCCAGAGACCACCCAGGTGAAGCTTTCTTT | CASSPRDHPGEAFF
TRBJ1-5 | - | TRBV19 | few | TGTGCCAGTAGTGCCCGACCCGTGGGAGCGGCCTTTGTAATGACCCAGCATTTT | CASSARPVGAAFVMTQHF
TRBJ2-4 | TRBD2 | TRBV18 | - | TGTGCCAGCTCACCCGGGACTAGCGGGAATCTAAACATTCAGTACTTC | CASSPGTSGNLNIQYF
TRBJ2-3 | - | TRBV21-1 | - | TGTGCCAGCAGCAAAGGTCGCCAACCTCCACGGACAGATACGCAGTATTTT | CASSKGRQPPRTDTQYF
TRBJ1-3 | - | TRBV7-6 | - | TGTGCCAGCAGCCGCAAGCTGGGGGGTAATACTGGAAACACCATATATTTT | CASSRKLGGNTGNTIYF
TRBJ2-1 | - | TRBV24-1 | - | TGTGCCACCAGTGATTTCCCTACCGGAGGGGGAGGGCCCCATGAGCAGTTCTTC | CATSDFPTGGGGPHEQFF
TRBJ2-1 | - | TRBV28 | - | TGTGCCAGCAGTAGGGGACTTTACTACAATGAGCAGTTCTTC | CASSRGLYYNEQFF
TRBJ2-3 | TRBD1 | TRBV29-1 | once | TGCAGCGCCTCAACCTGGACAGGCCTGACAGATACGCAGTATTTT | CSASTWTGLTDTQYF
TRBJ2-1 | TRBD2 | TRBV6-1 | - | TGTGCCAGCAGTGAAGCCGGGACTATCGACAATGAGCAGTTCTTC | CASSEAGTIDNEQFF
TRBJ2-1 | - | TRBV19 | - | TGTGCCAGTAGTCTAGGTCGCGGCTACAATGAGCAGTTCTTC | CASSLGRGYNEQFF